The 29 T cell receptor beta chains given below trace back to one sample, sequenced in a study of blood T cell repertoires in COVID-19. The assay was immunoSEQ multiplex PCR, and TCRdb's table has in-frame clones only and misses some. In the table there are about 99,000 clones, 84% of which are singletons. Source material: peripheral blood. The receptors here all came from a man between 65 and 85 years old with active or convalescent COVID-19.

The chain links TRBV2 to TRBJ1-2, with D possibly being TRBD1 (5 bases). CDR1 is SNHLY and CDR2 is FYNNEI in the germline V gene. The CDR3 extends over 15 amino acids. Written as DNA, the CDR3 is TGTGCAGCCCGCGCGGAGGGGTCGAAGGGCTATGGCTACACCTTC. This sequence encodes CAARAEGSKGYGYTF. Based on the CDR3 plus reference TRBV2 and TRBJ1-2, the full variable domain is EPEVTQTPSHQVTQMGQEVILRCVPISNHLYFYWYRQILGQKVEFLVSFYNNEISEKSEIFDDQFSVERPDGSNFTLKIRSTKLEDSAMYFCAARAEGSKGYGYTFGSGTRLTVV.

This clone was seen just once. The chain recombines TRBV11-1 with TRBJ2-5; D gene unclear. V dropped 3 bases and J dropped 3 bases, with 2 bases sitting between them. CDR1 is SGHAT, CDR2 FQDESV, per germline (reference sequence). The CDR3 is made up of 11 amino acids. CDR3 residues: CASSFKETQYF. The DNA of the CDR3 is TGTGCCAGCAGCTTCAAAGAGACCCAGTACTTC.

V is TRBV10-2 and J is TRBJ2-7; 9 positions agree with TRBD1. Germline values: CDR1 WSHSY, CDR2 SAAADI. This CDR3 has 16 amino acids. Trimming removed 7 bases from V and 5 bases from J; junction bases left unmatched: 15. CDR3 DNA sequence: TGCGCCAGCAAAGAAACCGGGACAGGGTGGGTCAACGAGCAGTACTTC. Its translation is CASKETGTGWVNEQYF.

The genes are TRBV5-6 and TRBJ2-2; 8 bases agree with TRBD2. Trimming at V came to 4 bases and at J to 0 bases, leaving 14 bases not matched to a gene. The CDR3 has 19 residues. CDR1 and CDR2 from the germline V gene are SGHDT and YYEEEE. CDR3 sequence reads: CASSGKGAGGPPNTGELFF. The CDR3 coding sequence is TGTGCCAGCAGCGGCAAAGGGGCGGGGGGACCACCGAACACCGGGGAGCTGTTTTTT. Together with reference TRBV5-6 and TRBJ2-2, the CDR3 gives the full variable domain: DAGVTQSPTHLIKTRGQQVTLRCSPKSGHDTVSWYQQALGQGPQFIFQYYEEEERQRGNFPDRFSGHQFPNYSSELNVNALLLGDSALYLCASSGKGAGGPPNTGELFFGEGSRLTVL.

This chain uses TRBV29-1 with TRBJ1-3; 7 positions agree with TRBD1. CDR1 is SQVTM and CDR2 is ANQGSEA in the germline V gene. CDR3 length: 15 amino acids. The V gene end was trimmed by 6 bases and the J gene end by 2 bases; junction bases not matched to a gene: 10. Written as DNA, the CDR3 is TGCAGCGTCTCTAGAACGACAGGGCCTGGAAACACCATATATTTT. Protein sequence: CSVSRTTGPGNTIYF.

The genes are TRBV18 and TRBJ2-7, with 9 positions matching TRBD1. The J segment lost 6 bases and the V segment lost 6 bases, leaving 12 bases of the junction unmatched. Germline CDR1 and CDR2: KGHSH and LQKENI. This CDR3 spans 15 amino acids. CDR3 in DNA: TGTGCCAGCTCGCGTATCGGGGACAGGGTGGCCGAGCAGTACTTC. Translated: CASSRIGDRVAEQYF.

The gene calls are TRBV7-2 and TRBJ2-1, with TRBD2 matching over 8 bases. V shed 5 bases and J 6 bases; nucleotides not matched to a gene: 6. CDR1 SGHTA and CDR2 FQGNSA come from the germline V gene. The CDR3 has 14 residues. CDR3 bases: TGTGCCAGCAGCCCCCAGCGGGGGTCCAATGAGCAGTTCTTC. As protein: CASSPQRGSNEQFF. The entire variable domain, with the rest obtained from reference TRBV7-2 and TRBJ2-1, is as follows: GAGVSQSPSNKVTEKGKDVELRCDPISGHTALYWYRQSLGQGLEFLIYFQGNSAPDKSGLPSDRFSAERTGGSVSTLTIQRTQQEDSAVYLCASSPQRGSNEQFFGPGTRLTVL.

This chain links TRBV20-1 with TRBJ1-1; no clear D gene. CDR1 and CDR2 (germline): DFQATT, SNEGSKA (reference sequence). V lost 3 bases and J lost 0, with 5 bases in between. This CDR3 region has 12 residues. The CDR3, as DNA: TGCAGTGCTAGTTTAGTGAACACTGAAGCTTTCTTT. This translates into CSASLVNTEAFF.

This rearrangement joins TRBV6-5 to TRBJ2-7; TRBD2 matches at 9 bases. Germline values: CDR1 MNHEY, CDR2 SVGAGI. V lost 8 bases and J lost 3; bases outside the gene matches: 11. This CDR3 spans 15 amino acids. CDR3 nucleotide sequence: TGTGCCAGCGCCCTCGCGGGGGGGGGCTTCTACGAGCAGTACTTC. Residues: CASALAGGGFYEQYF.

J is TRBJ1-1 and V is TRBV21-1; whether TRBD1, the table's D call, matches the DNA was not checked. TRBV21-1 is flagged as a pseudogene. The CDR3 has 17 amino acids. In nucleotides, the CDR3 is TGTGCCAGCAGCGCCTTACCGGGACAGGGGGCGGACACTGAAGCTTTCTTT. The encoded protein is CASSALPGQGADTEAFF.

V gene TRBV18 combines with J gene TRBJ2-3; the match to TRBD2 covers 10 bases. V lost 6 bases, J lost 6 bases, and 12 bases stayed unmatched. This CDR3 is built from 16 residues. Germline CDR1 reads KGHSH; CDR2 reads LQKENI. CDR3 residues: CASSTGSGGASDTQYF. In DNA form, the CDR3 reads TGTGCCAGCTCGACGGGGAGCGGGGGGGCATCGGATACGCAGTATTTT.

The rearrangement uses TRBV11-2 and TRBJ2-1, with 10 bases lining up with TRBD2. Trimming cost V 6 bases and J 0 bases; bases outside gene matches: 8. The CDR3 consists of 17 residues. Germline V gene lookup returns CDR1 SGHAT and CDR2 FQNNGV. The CDR3 DNA reads as TGTGCCAGCAGTACACCTTCTAGCGGGGGCTCCTACAATGAGCAGTTCTTC. It is translated as CASSTPSSGGSYNEQFF.

The V and J genes are TRBV7-2 and TRBJ2-5; 7 bases match TRBD1. The germline V gene has CDR1 SGHTA and CDR2 FQGNSA. This CDR3 contains 15 residues. V lost 3 bases to trimming and J lost 5 bases; unmatched junction nucleotides: 9. The CDR3 protein is CASSFQTGQRETQYF. CDR3 coding DNA: TGTGCCAGCAGCTTCCAAACGGGACAGCGGGAGACCCAGTACTTC. The full variable domain, in which reference TRBV7-2 and TRBJ2-5 provide the parts outside the CDR3, is GAGVSQSPSNKVTEKGKDVELRCDPISGHTALYWYRQSLGQGLEFLIYFQGNSAPDKSGLPSDRFSAERTGGSVSTLTIQRTQQEDSAVYLCASSFQTGQRETQYFGPGTRLLVL.

This clone was detected only a few times. The CDR3: CASSYSLRTEAFF. CDR3 sequence (DNA): TGTGCCAGCAGTTACTCGCTGCGCACTGAAGCTTTCTTT. The chain couples TRBV6-5 to TRBJ1-1; D remains unclear. Germline CDR1 is MNHEY and CDR2 is SVGAGI. The CDR3 has 13 amino acids. Trimming cost V 0 bases and J 4 bases, with 6 bases left between them.

This rearrangement joins TRBV5-5 to TRBJ2-5; the match to TRBD2 covers 10 bases. The CDR3 runs 15 residues. V shed 1 base, J shed 3 bases, and the junction held 3 bases outside the gene matches. CDR1 SGHKS and CDR2 YYEKEE come from the germline V gene (reference sequence). The CDR3 DNA follows: TGTGCCAGCAGCTTGTGGCTAGCGGGAGAAGAGACCCAGTACTTC. As protein: CASSLWLAGEETQYF.

This chain joins TRBV18 and TRBJ2-3, with D possibly being TRBD1 (5 bases). Deletions cut 5 bases from V and 0 bases from J, with 6 bases between. Germline-derived CDR1 and CDR2 are KGHSH and LQKENI. The CDR3 totals 13 residues. The CDR3 region is CASSDSSTDTQYF. The CDR3 DNA reads TGTGCCAGCTCAGACAGTAGCACAGATACGCAGTATTTT.

The chain employs TRBV10-3 and TRBJ2-1; no reliable D call. This CDR3 comprises 13 residues. CDR1 is ENHRY, CDR2 SYGVKD, per germline. Between the trimmed V and J ends, which lost 6 bases and 4 bases, there was a span of 10 bases. This CDR3 reads CAIRGLTYNEQFF. CDR3 nucleotides: TGTGCCATCAGGGGCCTAACGTACAATGAGCAGTTCTTC.

This chain uses TRBV6-5 with TRBJ2-7, with TRBD2 matching over 9 bases. This CDR3 comprises 14 residues. V was clipped by 6 bases and J by 2 bases; unmatched bases: 5. Germline CDR1 reads MNHEY; CDR2 reads SVGAGI. The CDR3 DNA follows: TGTGCCAGCAGGATGGCGGGGGGGCCCTACGAGCAGTACTTC. Translation gives CASRMAGGPYEQYF.

A single count supports this clone. The chain carries TRBV6-6 and TRBJ2-1, with TRBD1 identical over 8 bases. The V and J ends lost 6 bases and 2 bases, in that order; junction bases with no gene match: 3. Germline V gene lookup returns CDR1 MNHNY and CDR2 SVGAGI (reference sequence). The CDR3 has 14 residues. The CDR3 protein is CASRPGQAYNEQFF. The CDR3 DNA is TGTGCCAGCAGGCCGGGACAGGCCTACAATGAGCAGTTCTTC.

In DNA, the CDR3 is TGTGCCAGCAGTCCGACAGGGAACACCGGGGAGCTGTTTTTT. Its translation: CASSPTGNTGELFF. This chain links TRBV6-5 with TRBJ2-2; D is possibly TRBD1 (6 bases). The CDR3 loop spans 14 amino acids. Deletions cut 5 bases from V and 1 base from J, with 8 bases between. Germline V gives CDR1 MNHEY, CDR2 SVGAGI.

In DNA form, the CDR3 reads TGCGCCAGCAGCTTGGTTCTCGGCACTATCTACAATGAGCAGTTCTTC. This gives the protein CASSLVLGTIYNEQFF. The chain employs TRBV5-1 and TRBJ2-1; D is unclear. Germline assignment: CDR1 SGHRS and CDR2 YFSETQ. This CDR3 contains 16 residues. Between the trimmed V and J ends, which lost 0 bases and 3 bases, there was a span of 13 bases. Based on the CDR3 plus reference TRBV5-1 and TRBJ2-1, the full variable domain is KAGVTQTPRYLIKTRGQQVTLSCSPISGHRSVSWYQQTPGQGLQFLFEYFSETQRNKGNFPGRFSGRQFSNSRSEMNVSTLELGDSALYLCASSLVLGTIYNEQFFGPGTRLTVL.

Worth noting for this clone: Other DNA sequences in the sample encode the same CDR3. CDR3 amino acids: CASSSQAGASTDTQYF. In nucleotides, the CDR3 is TGTGCCAGCAGCTCACAAGCGGGGGCCAGCACAGATACGCAGTATTTT. V is TRBV7-3 and J is TRBJ2-3, with 8 bases identical to TRBD2. V gave up 4 bases and J gave up 0 bases; unmatched junction bases: 6. The CDR3 is 16 amino acids. Germline loops: CDR1 SGHTA, CDR2 FQGTGA.

V is TRBV3-1 (or the pseudogene TRBV3-2) and J is TRBJ2-5; 7 bases align to TRBD2. The germline gives CDR1 LGHDT, CDR2 YNNKEL (reference sequence). CDR3 size: 14 residues. With 0 bases clipped from V and 4 bases from J, the junction kept 2 bases outside the gene matches. The CDR3 nucleotides are TGTGCCAGCAGCCAAGATCCGGGGGGAGAGACCCAGTACTTC. This sequence encodes CASSQDPGGETQYF.

The genes are TRBV6-2 or TRBV6-3 and TRBJ2-3; tentative D call: TRBD1 (5 bases). Trimming shortened V by 2 bases and J by 4 bases, and 16 bases separated the two germline ends. The CDR3 is 16 amino acids. Germline CDR1 MNHEY, CDR2 SVGEGT. Written as DNA, the CDR3 is TGTGCCAGCAGTTACATTAGGGGAAGGAGCGCAGATACGCAGTATTTT. Translated: CASSYIRGRSADTQYF.

The gene calls are TRBV5-1 and TRBJ1-6; D unresolved. The CDR3 is 13 amino acids. Germline-derived CDR1 and CDR2 are SGHRS and YFSETQ. Trimming took 1 base from V and 10 from J, leaving 9 bases between them. CDR3 sequence (DNA): TGCGCCAGCAGCTTGACAGTTTTATCACCCCTCCACTTT. It codes for CASSLTVLSPLHF.

The chain couples TRBV2 to TRBJ1-6, with TRBD1 matching over 8 bases. Germline CDR1 is SNHLY and CDR2 is FYNNEI. V trimming: 7 bases; J trimming: 8 bases; junction bases outside the gene matches: 7. The CDR3 spans 14 residues. The CDR3 sequence is CASNPGTGDSPLHF. CDR3 DNA sequence: TGTGCCAGCAACCCAGGGACAGGCGATTCACCCCTCCACTTT.

The chain combines TRBV23-1 with TRBJ2-3, with D tentatively TRBD1 (6 bases). TRBV23-1 is known as an ORF, though its function is uncertain. This CDR3 contains 16 residues. Trimming removed 2 bases at V and 4 bases at J, with 16 bases between. The CDR3 region is CASSQGVTGDADTQYF. The CDR3, as DNA: TGCGCCAGCAGTCAAGGGGTGACAGGTGACGCAGATACGCAGTATTTT.

The V call is TRBV7-2, the J call TRBJ2-1, with 8 nucleotides matching TRBD2. V was clipped by 4 bases and J by 1 base; unmatched bases: 12. CDR3 size: 18 residues. Germline-derived CDR1 and CDR2 are SGHTA and FQGNSA. CDR3 protein: CASSSPTSGGGSYNEQFF. The CDR3 nucleotides read TGTGCCAGCAGCTCCCCTACTTCCGGCGGGGGGTCCTACAATGAGCAGTTCTTC.

CDR3 residues: CASRQTGGGYGYTF. The CDR3 DNA follows: TGTGCCAGCAGGCAGACAGGGGGTGGCTATGGCTACACCTTC. The chain combines TRBV28 with TRBJ1-2; 9 bases map to TRBD1. V dropped 6 bases and J dropped 4; count of bases not matched to a gene: 6. CDR1 MDHEN and CDR2 SYDVKM come from the germline V gene. The CDR3 is 14 residues long.